This T cell receptor (beta chain) was identified during a study of OX40 agonist ivuxolimab in advanced cancers. Study context: Cancers in dose escalation were hepatocellular, melanoma, renal cell and head and neck. With a range of about 20 to 79, age averaged 60 years, and 75% to 90% were male.

As for this clone: Its antigen remains unknown.

Study findings and constraints: Partly responding patients at 0.1-3.0 mg/kg showed some of the smallest clonal expansion. Antigen specificity of clonally expanded peripheral T cells was not established.

V was trimmed by 7 bases and J by 4 bases, leaving 19 bases between them. Germline CDR1 and CDR2: SGHTA and FQGNSA. CDR3 size: 15 residues. Using immunoSEQ multiplex PCR, the repertoire was profiled, and TCRdb retains in-frame clones only, with some absent. The table shows about 67,000 clones, with over 70% occurring only once. Sequencing was performed on CD4+ or CD8+ T cells sorted from blood, taken in a trial of the OX40 agonist ivuxolimab. The genes are TRBV7-2 and TRBJ1-2; D unresolved. This clonotype was sampled from an adult with an advanced solid tumor such as melanoma, head and neck, liver or kidney cancer. The CDR3 DNA follows: TGTGCCAGCACCCCGCAGGCCACACCCCTCTATGGCTACACCTTC. Amino acid sequence: CASTPQATPLYGYTF.